This T cell receptor (beta chain) was captured in a study of blood T cell repertoires in COVID-19 (dated by TCRdb to 2020 to 2022). At the level of the whole study: Samples covering the acute and convalescent phases of COVID-19 were provided by collaborators in the United States, Italy and Spain. The prospective study material was composed of cDNA or gDNA derived from T cells, B-cell-depleted T cells, or PBMCs. Subjects who had been exposed to COVID-19, were actively infected with it, or had recovered from it provided the deeply sampled blood TCRbeta repertoires that made up the dataset. The repertoires were released in a freely available public database meant as a resource for research on the immune response to SARS-CoV-2. The samples were drawn from the first 160 participants of the ongoing ImmuneRACE study and from 1,254 subjects provided by 6 global collaborators. A de-identified subject ID, COVID-19 status, age in years and sex were almost always included in the sample metadata. HLA class I and class II types, where available, came from metadata supplied by the sample provider rather than from assay-based typing. Study-wide conclusions, independent of this receptor: Clinical and demographic metadata were provided uncurated, with the amount varying by source and participant.

This clone was counted a few times. The antigen this receptor binds is unknown. No base quality values were provided; no much bigger clone lies one nucleotide off. The immunoSEQ Assay, a bias-controlled multiplex PCR, was used to amplify TCRbeta CDR3 regions from genomic DNA. The authors' analysis ran thus. Within the assay, amplification of reference gene primers was used to estimate how many nucleated cells each sample contained. To quantify the absolute abundance of each unique TCRbeta CDR3 rearrangement, sequence reads were collapsed and filtered. For each sample, productive Simpson clonality was calculated as the square root of Simpson's diversity index over productive rearrangements. TCRdb's version of the immuneACCESS table is confined to in-frame rearrangements and falls short of the full clone set. An unresolved V gene accounts for under half of the shortfall where checked; the remainder is of unknown origin. V, J and clone size are those of that table, while D and trimming were read from the DNA. This sample holds 200,000 to 250,000 clones; around 83% were observed only once. The top ten constitute 9.5% to 13% of the sample.

At one collaborating source in Seattle, patients were enrolled during active infection and were followed longitudinally through the course of disease. Collaborating institutions collected whole blood in K2EDTA tubes following their own protocols. For TCRbeta analysis, collaborators shipped samples as frozen whole blood, isolated PBMCs, or DNA extracted from either of those sample types. The receptor comes from a woman between 45 and 65 years old with COVID-19, enrolled during active disease. The sequenced material came from peripheral blood.

Here is the DNA: TGTGCCAGCAGCTTGTCCGGGGGGGCCGCCCAAGAGACCCAGTACTTC. Translated, this gives CASSLSGGAAQETQYF. Recombination linked TRBV5-4 to TRBJ2-5; 8 central nucleotides agree with TRBD2. From cysteine to phenylalanine, the CDR3 is 16 amino acids long. Only the CDR3 part of the read is kept: 48 bases, read in frame from the first base. CDR1 and CDR2, looked up from the germline V gene (reference sequence), are SGHNT and YYREEE. V is pruned by 1 base and J by 1 base, leaving 6 bases of the junction without a gene match.